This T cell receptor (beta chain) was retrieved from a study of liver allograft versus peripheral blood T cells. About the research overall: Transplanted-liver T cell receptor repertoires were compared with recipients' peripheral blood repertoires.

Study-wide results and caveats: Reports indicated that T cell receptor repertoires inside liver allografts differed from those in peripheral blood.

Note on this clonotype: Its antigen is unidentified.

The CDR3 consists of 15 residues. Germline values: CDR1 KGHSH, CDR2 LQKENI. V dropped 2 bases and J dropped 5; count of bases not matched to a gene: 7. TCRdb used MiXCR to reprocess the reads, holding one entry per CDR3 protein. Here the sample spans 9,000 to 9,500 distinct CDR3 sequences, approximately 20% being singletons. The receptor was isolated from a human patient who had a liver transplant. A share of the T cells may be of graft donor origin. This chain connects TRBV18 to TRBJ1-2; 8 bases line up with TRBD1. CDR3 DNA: TGTGCCAGCTCACCAAACGGACAGGGAGAATATGGCTACACCTTC. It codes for CASSPNGQGEYGYTF.